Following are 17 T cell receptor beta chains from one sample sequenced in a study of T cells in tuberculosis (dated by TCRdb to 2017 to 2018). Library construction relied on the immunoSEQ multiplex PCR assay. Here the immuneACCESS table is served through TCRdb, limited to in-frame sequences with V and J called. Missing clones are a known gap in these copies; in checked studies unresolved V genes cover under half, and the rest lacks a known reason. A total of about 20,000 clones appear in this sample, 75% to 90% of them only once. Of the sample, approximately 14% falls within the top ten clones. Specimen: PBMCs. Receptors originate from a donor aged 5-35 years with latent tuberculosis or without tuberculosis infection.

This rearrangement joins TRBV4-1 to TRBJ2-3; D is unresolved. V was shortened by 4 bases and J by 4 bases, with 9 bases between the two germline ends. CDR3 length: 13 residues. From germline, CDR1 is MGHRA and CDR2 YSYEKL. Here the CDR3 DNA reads TGCGCCAGCAGCCTTAATGCGGCAGATACGCAGTATTTT. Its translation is CASSLNAADTQYF.

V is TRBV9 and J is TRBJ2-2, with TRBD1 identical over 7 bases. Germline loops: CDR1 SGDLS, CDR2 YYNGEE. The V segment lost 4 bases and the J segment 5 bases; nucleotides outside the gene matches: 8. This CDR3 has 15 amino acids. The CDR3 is CASSPPGRGTGELFF. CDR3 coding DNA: TGTGCCAGCAGCCCCCCGGGCAGGGGGACCGGGGAGCTGTTTTTT.

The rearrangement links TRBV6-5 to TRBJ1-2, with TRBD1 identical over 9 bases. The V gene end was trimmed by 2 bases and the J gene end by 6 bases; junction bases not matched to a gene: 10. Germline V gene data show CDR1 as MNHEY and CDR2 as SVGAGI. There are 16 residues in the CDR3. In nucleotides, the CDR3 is TGTGCCAGCAGTTACGATAGGACAGGGGTTTCGGATGGCTACACCTTC. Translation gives CASSYDRTGVSDGYTF.

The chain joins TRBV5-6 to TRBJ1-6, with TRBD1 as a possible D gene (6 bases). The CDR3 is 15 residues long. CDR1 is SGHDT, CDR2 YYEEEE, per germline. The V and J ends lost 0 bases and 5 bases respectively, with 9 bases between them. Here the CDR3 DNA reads TGTGCCAGCAGCTTGGACAGGGCCCATAATTCACCCCTCCACTTT. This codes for CASSLDRAHNSPLHF.

The CDR3 loop is CASSARQGANTEAFF. The CDR3 DNA follows: TGTGCCAGCAGCGCCCGACAGGGGGCGAACACTGAAGCTTTCTTT. The chain combines TRBV9 with TRBJ1-1; TRBD1 agrees at 10 bases. CDR3 length equals 15 residues. Trimming took 3 bases from V and 1 from J; bases not matched to a gene: 3. CDR1 is SGDLS, CDR2 YYNGEE, per germline.

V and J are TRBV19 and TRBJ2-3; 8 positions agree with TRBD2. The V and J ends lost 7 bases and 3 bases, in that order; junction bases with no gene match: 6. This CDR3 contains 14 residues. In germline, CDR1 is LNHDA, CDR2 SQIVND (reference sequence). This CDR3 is CASKGSSGTDTQYF. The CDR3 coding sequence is TGTGCCAGTAAAGGATCTAGCGGGACAGATACGCAGTATTTT.

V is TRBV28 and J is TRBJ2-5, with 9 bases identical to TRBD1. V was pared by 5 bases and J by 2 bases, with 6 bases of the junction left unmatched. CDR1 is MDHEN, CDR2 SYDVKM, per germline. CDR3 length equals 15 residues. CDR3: CASSLPGQGQETQYF. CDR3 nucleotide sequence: TGTGCCAGCAGTCTACCGGGACAGGGTCAAGAGACCCAGTACTTC.

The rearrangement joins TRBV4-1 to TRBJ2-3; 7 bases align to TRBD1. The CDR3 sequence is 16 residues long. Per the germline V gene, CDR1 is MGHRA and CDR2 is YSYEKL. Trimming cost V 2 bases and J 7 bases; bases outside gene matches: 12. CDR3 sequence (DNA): TGCGCCAGCAGCCAACCAGGGGGACCGAGGGGAAATACGCAGTATTTT. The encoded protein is CASSQPGGPRGNTQYF.

The CDR3 loop is CASSYQGALSTEAFF. For the CDR3, the DNA is TGCGCCAGCAGCTACCAGGGGGCGCTCAGCACTGAAGCTTTCTTT. The rearrangement joins TRBV4-1 to TRBJ1-1, with 8 bases matching TRBD1. Germline trimming cut 5 bases from V and 4 bases from J; bases unmatched to any gene: 9. Germline assignment: CDR1 MGHRA and CDR2 YSYEKL. CDR3 length equals 15 residues.

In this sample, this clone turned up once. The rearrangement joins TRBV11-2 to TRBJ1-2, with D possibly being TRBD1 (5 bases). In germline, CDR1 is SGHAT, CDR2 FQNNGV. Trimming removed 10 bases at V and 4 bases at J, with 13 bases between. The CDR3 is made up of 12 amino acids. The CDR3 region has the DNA TGTGCCACCCGGGACTTCAGCTATGGCTACACCTTC. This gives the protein CATRDFSYGYTF.

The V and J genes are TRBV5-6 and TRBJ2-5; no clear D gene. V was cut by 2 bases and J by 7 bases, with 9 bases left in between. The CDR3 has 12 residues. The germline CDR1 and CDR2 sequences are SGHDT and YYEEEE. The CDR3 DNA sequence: TGTGCCAGCAGCTTCCCAACCGGGACCCAGTACTTC. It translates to CASSFPTGTQYF.

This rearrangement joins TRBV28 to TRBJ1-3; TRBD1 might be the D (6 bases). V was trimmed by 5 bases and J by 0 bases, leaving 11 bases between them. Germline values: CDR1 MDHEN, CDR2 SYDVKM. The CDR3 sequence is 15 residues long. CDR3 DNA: TGTGCCAGCAGTGCGGACAGCTACTCTGGAAACACCATATATTTT. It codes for CASSADSYSGNTIYF. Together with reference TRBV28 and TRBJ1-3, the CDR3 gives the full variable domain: DVKVTQSSRYLVKRTGEKVFLECVQDMDHENMFWYRQDPGLGLRLIYFSYDVKMKEKGDIPEGYSVSREKKERFSLILESASTNQTSMYLCASSADSYSGNTIYFGEGSWLTVV.

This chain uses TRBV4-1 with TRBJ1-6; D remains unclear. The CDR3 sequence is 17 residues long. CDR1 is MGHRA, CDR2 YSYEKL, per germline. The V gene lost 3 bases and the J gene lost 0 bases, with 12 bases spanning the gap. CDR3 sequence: CASSHIGSPSYNSPLHF. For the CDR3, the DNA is TGCGCCAGCAGCCACATAGGGAGCCCCTCCTATAATTCACCCCTCCACTTT.

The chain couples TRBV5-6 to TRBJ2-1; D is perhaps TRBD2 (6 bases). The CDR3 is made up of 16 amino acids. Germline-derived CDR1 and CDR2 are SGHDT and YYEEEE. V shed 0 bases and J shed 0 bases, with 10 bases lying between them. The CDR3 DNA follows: TGTGCCAGCAGCTTGGCCAGGAGGGTCTCCTACAATGAGCAGTTCTTC. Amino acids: CASSLARRVSYNEQFF.

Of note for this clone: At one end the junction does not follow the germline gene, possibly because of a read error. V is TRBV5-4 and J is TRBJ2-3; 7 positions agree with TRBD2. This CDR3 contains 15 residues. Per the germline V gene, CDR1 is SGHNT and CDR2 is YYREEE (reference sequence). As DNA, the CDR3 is TGTGCCAGTAGCTCTGGCGGGGGTTTCACAGATACGCAGTATTTT. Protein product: CASSSGGGFTDTQYF.

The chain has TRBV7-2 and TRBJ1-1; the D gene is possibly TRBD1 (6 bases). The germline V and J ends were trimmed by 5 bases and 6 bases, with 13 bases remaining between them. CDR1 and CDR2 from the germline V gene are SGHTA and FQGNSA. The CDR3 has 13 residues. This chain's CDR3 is CASSLTGLSEAFF. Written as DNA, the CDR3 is TGTGCCAGCAGCCTTACAGGGTTGTCTGAAGCTTTCTTT.

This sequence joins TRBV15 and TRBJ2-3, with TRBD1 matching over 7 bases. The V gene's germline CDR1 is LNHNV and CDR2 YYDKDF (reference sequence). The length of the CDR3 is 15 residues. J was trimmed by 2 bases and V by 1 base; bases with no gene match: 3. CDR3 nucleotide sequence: TGTGCCACCAGCAGAGGTGACAGGGACACAGATACGCAGTATTTT. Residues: CATSRGDRDTDTQYF.